The 11 T cell receptor beta chains in this list originate from one sample, sequenced in a study of OX40 agonist ivuxolimab in advanced cancers. The protocol was immunoSEQ multiplex PCR, while the TCRdb copy is restricted to in-frame clones and leaves out a portion. This table has tens of thousands of clones, around 84% appearing once. Sample: CD4+ or CD8+ T cells sorted from blood, taken in a trial of the OX40 agonist ivuxolimab. The source of these receptors is an adult with an advanced solid tumor such as melanoma, head and neck, liver or kidney cancer.

The rearrangement uses TRBV7-9 and TRBJ1-4, with D tentatively TRBD1 (5 bases). V was clipped by 4 bases and J by 6 bases, with 18 bases between them. There are 16 residues in the CDR3. Germline values: CDR1 SEHNR, CDR2 FQNEAQ (reference sequence). CDR3 sequence reads: CASSSLHKGGDEKLFF. For the CDR3, the DNA is TGTGCCAGCAGCTCCCTCCACAAGGGAGGGGATGAAAAACTGTTTTTT. Filled out from reference TRBV7-9 and TRBJ1-4, the complete variable domain reads DTGVSQNPRHKITKRGQNVTFRCDPISEHNRLYWYRQTLGQGPEFLTYFQNEAQLEKSRLLSDRFSAERPKGSFSTLEIQRTEQGDSAMYLCASSSLHKGGDEKLFFGSGTQLSVL.

The V and J genes are TRBV18 and TRBJ2-5; D is unclear. CDR1 KGHSH and CDR2 LQKENI come from the germline V gene. V lost 5 bases and J lost 2, with 9 bases in between. CDR3 length: 13 amino acids. Written as DNA, the CDR3 is TGTGCCAGCTCAGGGCAAACACAAGAGACCCAGTACTTC. Translated: CASSGQTQETQYF.

The chain carries TRBV11-2 and TRBJ1-6, with D tentatively TRBD1 (5 bases). CDR1 SGHAT and CDR2 FQNNGV come from the germline V gene. The ends were cut back, 0 bases at V and 0 bases at J, with 9 bases in the middle. The CDR3 consists of 17 residues. CDR3 sequence: CASSLEADSSYNSPLHF. Here the CDR3 DNA reads TGTGCCAGCAGCTTAGAAGCAGACAGCTCCTATAATTCACCCCTCCACTTT.

The genes are TRBV19 and TRBJ1-2, with D possibly being TRBD1 (6 bases). This CDR3 comprises 16 residues. Trimming stripped 6 bases from V and 0 bases from J, with 17 bases between. In germline, CDR1 is LNHDA, CDR2 SQIVND (reference sequence). The CDR3 region has the DNA TGTGCCAGTAGCGATGGGATGACAGGATCTAACTATGGCTACACCTTC. Encoded protein: CASSDGMTGSNYGYTF.

CDR3 DNA sequence: TGCGCCAGTCGACAAACAGGGGGCTTGGAGACCCAGTACTTC. It specifies CASRQTGGLETQYF. This rearrangement joins TRBV5-1 to TRBJ2-5, with 9 bases fitting TRBD1. The germline V gene encodes CDR1 SGHRS and CDR2 YFSETQ. Trimming removed 8 bases from V and 5 bases from J; junction bases left unmatched: 10. This CDR3 is 14 amino acids long.

This clone was detected only once. The chain uses TRBV2 and TRBJ2-4; 9 nucleotides match TRBD1. The germline gives CDR1 SNHLY, CDR2 FYNNEI. V was pared by 10 bases and J by 1 base, with 8 bases of the junction left unmatched. This CDR3 is built from 15 residues. CDR3 loop: CATDRGSGAKNIQYF. The CDR3 DNA sequence: TGTGCCACGGACAGGGGATCGGGCGCCAAAAACATTCAGTACTTC.

CDR3 DNA sequence: TGTGCCAGCAGCCCTAGACAGAGACTCTCCTACGAGCAGTACTTC. Its protein product is CASSPRQRLSYEQYF. V usage is TRBV11-1 and J usage is TRBJ2-7, with a tentative D call TRBD1 (5 bases). There are 15 residues in the CDR3. Trimming pared 5 bases from V and 0 bases from J, leaving 14 bases between. Germline V CDR1 and CDR2: SGHAT, FQDESV (reference sequence).

The chain recombines TRBV11-2 with TRBJ1-4, with D hard to call. The length of the CDR3 is 15 residues. Germline V gene sequence: CDR1 SGHAT, CDR2 FQNNGV. The germline V and J ends were trimmed by 3 bases and 7 bases, with 15 bases remaining between them. Here the CDR3 DNA reads TGTGCCAGCAGCTTGGTCCGAGGGCTGGTTGAAAAACTGTTTTTT. It translates to CASSLVRGLVEKLFF.

The chain recombines TRBV6-1 with TRBJ2-2, with D tentatively TRBD2 (6 bases). This CDR3 has 18 amino acids. Per germline, CDR1 MNHNS and CDR2 SASEGT. V lost 1 base and J 4 bases, leaving 19 bases between the germline ends. The CDR3 bases are TGTGCCAGCAGTGAAGTATTAGGCGGGGCCTTGGGCACCGGGGAGCTGTTTTTT. Translating it yields CASSEVLGGALGTGELFF.

The gene calls are TRBV5-4 and TRBJ2-5; possibly TRBD1 for D (6 bases). The ends were cut back, 4 bases at V and 5 bases at J, with 21 bases in the middle. The CDR3 is 16 residues long. Germline assignment: CDR1 SGHNT and CDR2 YYREEE (reference sequence). CDR3 nucleotides: TGTGCCAGCAGCCCTGGGGGCGGGCTGGGACGGGAGACCCAGTACTTC. Translated, it gives CASSPGGGLGRETQYF.

The rearrangement links TRBV6-5 to TRBJ1-5; D is possibly TRBD1 (6 bases). This CDR3 region has 16 residues. The germline V and J ends were trimmed by 4 bases and 2 bases, with 15 bases remaining between them. Germline CDR1 MNHEY, CDR2 SVGAGI. The CDR3 DNA reads as TGTGCCAGCAGTTCGATTACAGGGTTTGGCAATCAGCCCCAGCATTTT. Its translation is CASSSITGFGNQPQHF.